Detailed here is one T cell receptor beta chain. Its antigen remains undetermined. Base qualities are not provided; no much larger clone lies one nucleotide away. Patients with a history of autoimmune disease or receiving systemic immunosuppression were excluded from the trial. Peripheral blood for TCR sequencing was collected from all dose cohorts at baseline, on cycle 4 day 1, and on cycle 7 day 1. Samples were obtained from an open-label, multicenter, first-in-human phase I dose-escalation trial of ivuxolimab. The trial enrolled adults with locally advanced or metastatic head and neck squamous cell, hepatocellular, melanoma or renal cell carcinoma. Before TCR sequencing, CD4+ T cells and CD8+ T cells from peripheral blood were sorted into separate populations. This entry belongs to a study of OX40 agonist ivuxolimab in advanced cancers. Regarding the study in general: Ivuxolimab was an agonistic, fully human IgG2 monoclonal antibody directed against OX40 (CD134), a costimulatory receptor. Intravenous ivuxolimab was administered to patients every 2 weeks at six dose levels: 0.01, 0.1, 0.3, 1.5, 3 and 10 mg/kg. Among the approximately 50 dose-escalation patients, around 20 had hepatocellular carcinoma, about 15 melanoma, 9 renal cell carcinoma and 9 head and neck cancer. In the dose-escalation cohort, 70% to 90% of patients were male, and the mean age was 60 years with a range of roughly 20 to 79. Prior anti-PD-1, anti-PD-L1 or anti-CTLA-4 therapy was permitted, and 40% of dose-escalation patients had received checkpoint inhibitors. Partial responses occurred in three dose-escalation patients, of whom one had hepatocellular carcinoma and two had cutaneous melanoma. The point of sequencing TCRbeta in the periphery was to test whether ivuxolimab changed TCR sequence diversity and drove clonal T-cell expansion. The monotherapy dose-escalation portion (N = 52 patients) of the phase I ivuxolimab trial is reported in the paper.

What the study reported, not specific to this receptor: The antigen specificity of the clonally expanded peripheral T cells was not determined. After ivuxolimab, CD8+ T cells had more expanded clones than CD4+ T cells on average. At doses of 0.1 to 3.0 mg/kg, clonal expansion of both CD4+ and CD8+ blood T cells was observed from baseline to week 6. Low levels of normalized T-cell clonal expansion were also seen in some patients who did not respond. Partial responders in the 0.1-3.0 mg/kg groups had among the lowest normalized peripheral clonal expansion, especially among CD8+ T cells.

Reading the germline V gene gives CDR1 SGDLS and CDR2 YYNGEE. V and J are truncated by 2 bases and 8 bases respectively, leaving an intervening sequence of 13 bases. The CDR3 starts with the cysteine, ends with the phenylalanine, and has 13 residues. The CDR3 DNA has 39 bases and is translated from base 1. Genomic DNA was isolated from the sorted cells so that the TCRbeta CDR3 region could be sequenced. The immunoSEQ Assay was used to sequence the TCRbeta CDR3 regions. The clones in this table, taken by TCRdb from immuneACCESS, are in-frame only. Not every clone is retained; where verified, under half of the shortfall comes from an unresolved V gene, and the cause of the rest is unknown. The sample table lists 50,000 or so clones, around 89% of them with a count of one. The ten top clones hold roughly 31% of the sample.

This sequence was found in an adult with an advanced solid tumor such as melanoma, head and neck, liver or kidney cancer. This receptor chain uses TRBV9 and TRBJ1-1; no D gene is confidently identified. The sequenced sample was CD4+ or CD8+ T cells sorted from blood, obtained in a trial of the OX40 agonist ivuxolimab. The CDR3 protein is CASSVDGSGEAFF. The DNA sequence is TGTGCCAGCAGCGTGGATGGGAGTGGGGAAGCTTTCTTT.